This TCR beta chain comes out of a study of shared clonotypes between healthy human individuals. Among the unsorted PBMC samples, replicate PCRs used around 300 ng DNA, roughly 33,000 T cell genomes. Sequenced by immunoSEQ multiplex PCR; TCRdb stores in-frame clones only, minus some. The table has some 470,000 clones, 70% to 80% seen once. The length of the CDR3 is 17 residues. The germline gives CDR1 MGHRA, CDR2 YSYEKL. The V segment lost 5 bases and the J segment 0 bases; nucleotides outside the gene matches: 9. Without sorting, samples used about 90 million PBMCs for genomic DNA. The material sequenced was PBMCs. The receptor was derived from a middle-aged woman in good health. Some clones in this sample may be carry-over from other donors' samples. The chain links TRBV4-1 to TRBJ1-4; 7 bases match TRBD1. The CDR3 DNA reads as TGCGCCAGCAGCATCGGACAGGCGCTTGCAACTAATGAAAAACTGTTTTTT. Residues: CASSIGQALATNEKLFF.